A selection of T cell receptor beta chains follows, all from one sample in a study of OX40 agonist ivuxolimab in advanced cancers. TCRdb keeps only in-frame clones here, not all; method: immunoSEQ multiplex PCR. The sample lists 80,000 to 100,000 clones, about 92% occurring once. The sample here was CD4+ or CD8+ T cells sorted from blood, taken in a trial of the OX40 agonist ivuxolimab. These receptors were taken from an adult with an advanced solid tumor such as melanoma, head and neck, liver or kidney cancer. Each CDR3 is given without its conserved first and last residue.

>TRBV6-6|TRBJ2-7
ASSYESSPEQY
>TRBV7-9|TRBJ2-2
ASSLHGELF
>TRBV6-5|TRBJ1-6
ASSYGGVSNSPLH
>TRBV28|TRBJ1-3
ASSSFWDTIY
>TRBV6-1|TRBJ1-2
ASSDSLNYGYT
>TRBV6-5|TRBJ2-2
ASSYTPHTGELF
>TRBV5-1|TRBJ2-7
ASSSGLAYEQY
>TRBV2|TRBJ1-2
ASSERYGGTAYGYT
>TRBV7-2|TRBJ1-2
ASSISAVYGYT
>TRBV7-2|TRBJ2-3
ASSLFRQGDTQY
>TRBV5-4|TRBJ2-3
ASSGGVFVDTQY
>TRBV28|TRBJ1-1
ASSSPGVMTEAF
>TRBV18|TRBJ2-1
ASSWNVAGESSYNEQF
>TRBV9|TRBJ2-1
ASSAAGSSYNEQF
>TRBV9|TRBJ1-1
ASSVGTGPEAF
>TRBV13|TRBJ1-6
ASSNSYNSPLH
>TRBV28|TRBJ1-5
ASRRGTGEPSGQPQH
>TRBV7-9|TRBJ1-6
ASSFYRDRGSPLH
>TRBV5-1|TRBJ2-2
ASTKAATGELF
>TRBV6-1|TRBJ1-6
ASRTGVDSPLH
>TRBV30|TRBJ1-2
AWRTGTEYGYT